The present TCR beta chain was sequenced within a study of CD8 T cells in Susac syndrome. Findings and caveats of the study: The TCR sequencing and HLA analysis in the study involved a relatively small number of individuals, as the study acknowledged.

RNA in amounts of about 0.5 to 1 ug was reverse transcribed with random hexamers. A single record per CDR3 protein comes from TCRdb applying MiXCR to the immunoSEQ multiplex PCR reads. The sample shows under 200,000 distinct CDR3 sequences, about 91% of them seen only once. CDR1 SGHTA and CDR2 FQGNSA come from the germline V gene. V gave up 3 bases and J gave up 5 bases, with 13 bases separating them. The CDR3 loop spans 15 amino acids. Sequencing of TCR beta was carried out in blood CD8+ and CD4+ T cells. Of note for this clonotype: Its cognate antigen is unknown.

The sequence came from a human donor in good health. Sequencing input: CD4+ T cells from PBMCs. This sequence joins TRBV7-2 and TRBJ2-2, with D uncertain. CDR3: CASSFLTGGTGELFF. In DNA, the CDR3 is TGTGCCAGCAGCTTCCTCACCGGTGGTACCGGGGAGCTGTTTTTT.